The 28 T cell receptor beta chains presented below share a single source sample, sequenced in a study of patients and donors after allogeneic stem cell transplantation. TCRdb recomputed calls from the RT-PCR reads with MiXCR, one row per CDR3 protein. The sample comprises fewer than 180,000 distinct CDR3 sequences, over 35% of which are singletons, and roughly 50% rests with the top ten. The sample taken for sequencing was blood, either unsorted or a sorted T cell fraction (not recorded which). The receptors derive from a human donor who was either an allogeneic HSCT recipient or a stem cell or donor lymphocyte infusion donor (not recorded which). It is not recorded whose cells these are; they may come from a transplant donor.

This clonotype occurred once. The chain couples TRBV20-1 to TRBJ2-7; 14 bases are shared with TRBD2. CDR3 length: 15 residues. From germline, CDR1 is DFQATT and CDR2 SNEGSKA (reference sequence). The V and J ends lost 1 base and 2 bases, in that order; junction bases with no gene match: 1. The CDR3 DNA reads as TGCAGTGCTAGAGGACTAGCGGGGGGGACCTACGAGCAGTACGTC. This gives the protein CSARGLAGGTYEQYV.

The chain carries TRBV10-3 and TRBJ1-1; tentatively, D is TRBD1 (5 bases). V was shortened by 1 base and J by 1 base, with 16 bases between the two germline ends. The V gene's germline CDR1 is ENHRY and CDR2 SYGVKD. CDR3 length: 17 residues. As DNA, the CDR3 is TGTGCCATCAGTGAGTTTTCGTCTGGGGGGACGAACACTGAAGCTTTCTTT. Translating it yields CAISEFSSGGTNTEAFF.

The chain employs TRBV20-1 and TRBJ1-5, with TRBD1 as a possible D gene (5 bases). This CDR3 comprises 14 residues. The germline gives CDR1 DFQATT, CDR2 SNEGSKA (reference sequence). V was clipped by 1 base and J by 7 bases, with 14 bases between them. The DNA of the CDR3 is TGCAGTGCTAGAGTCCCAGGGTTGGAGCAGCCCCAGCATTTT. It specifies CSARVPGLEQPQHF.

The chain combines TRBV4-3 with TRBJ1-2; 8 bases are shared with TRBD1. This CDR3 spans 14 amino acids. Trimming removed 1 base from V and 4 bases from J; junction bases left unmatched: 2. The germline V gene has CDR1 LGHNA and CDR2 YSLEER. The DNA for the CDR3 is TGCGCCAGCAGCCAAGGCAGGGGGCCCTATGGCTACACCTTC. Translated, it gives CASSQGRGPYGYTF.

This chain uses TRBV27 with TRBJ2-7; no clear D. V lost 2 bases and J 1 base, leaving 12 bases between the germline ends. From germline, CDR1 is MNHEY and CDR2 SMNVEV (reference sequence). This CDR3 has 15 residues. The CDR3 loop is CASSLMRTRSYEQYF. In DNA, the CDR3 is TGTGCCAGCAGTTTAATGCGGACGCGGTCCTACGAGCAGTACTTC.

This clonotype was counted many times. The CDR3 DNA reads TGTGCCAGCAGTCTCACAGGGGGTCAGCCCCAGCATTTT. This gives the protein CASSLTGGQPQHF. The rearrangement uses TRBV12-3 or TRBV12-4 and TRBJ1-5, with 8 bases lining up with TRBD1. The CDR3 is 13 amino acids. V trimming: 5 bases; J trimming: 6 bases; junction bases outside the gene matches: 3.

The CDR3 DNA is TGTGCCAGCGGATGGGCCACCTACGAGCAGTACTTC. Translated: CASGWATYEQYF. The chain employs TRBV3-1 and TRBJ2-7; D is unclear. V was pared by 8 bases and J by 2 bases, with 10 bases between. Germline V lookup: CDR1 LGHDT, CDR2 YNNKEL (reference sequence). There are 12 residues in the CDR3.

Ten or more counts support this clonotype. V gene TRBV12-3 or TRBV12-4 combines with J gene TRBJ1-6; D gene ambiguous. The CDR3 totals 13 residues. Trimming cost V 5 bases and J 7 bases, with 9 bases left between them. Here the CDR3 DNA reads TGTGCCAGCAGTCTCGACCGGAATTCACCCCTCCACTTT. It yields the protein CASSLDRNSPLHF.

This clonotype has only a few counts. J is TRBJ2-2 and V is TRBV12-3 or TRBV12-4, with D hard to call. V lost 5 bases and J lost 6, with 13 bases in between. The CDR3 length is 14 residues. CDR3 DNA sequence: TGTGCCAGCAGTGCTAACCCTGTCTCCGGGGAGCTGTTTTTT. Translation gives CASSANPVSGELFF.

The chain employs TRBV6-5 and TRBJ1-1, with 9 bases identical to TRBD1. With 8 bases clipped from V and 1 base from J, the junction kept 2 bases outside the gene matches. The CDR3 spans 13 residues. Germline CDR1 is MNHEY and CDR2 is SVGAGI. CDR3 coding DNA: TGTGCCAGCGCACAGGGGGCGAACACTGAAGCTTTCTTT. This gives the protein CASAQGANTEAFF.

The chain recombines TRBV6-6 with TRBJ1-1, with 7 bases fitting TRBD1. The CDR3 totals 16 residues. Germline lookup yields CDR1 MNHNY and CDR2 SVGAGI (reference sequence). V shed 2 bases, J shed 0 bases, and the junction held 6 bases outside the gene matches. CDR3 protein: CASSYVDRALNTEAFF. The CDR3 DNA sequence: TGTGCCAGCAGTTACGTAGACAGGGCCCTGAACACTGAAGCTTTCTTT.

This chain joins TRBV28 and TRBJ2-3; 7 bases match TRBD1. Trimming cost V 2 bases and J 3 bases; bases outside gene matches: 5. The CDR3 extends over 15 amino acids. Germline loops: CDR1 MDHEN, CDR2 SYDVKM. CDR3 sequence reads: CASSLRQGGTDTQYF. The CDR3 region has the DNA TGTGCCAGCAGTTTAAGACAGGGCGGGACAGATACGCAGTATTTT. Filled out from reference TRBV28 and TRBJ2-3, the complete variable domain reads DVKVTQSSRYLVKRTGEKVFLECVQDMDHENMFWYRQDPGLGLRLIYFSYDVKMKEKGDIPEGYSVSREKKERFSLILESASTNQTSMYLCASSLRQGGTDTQYFGPGTRLTVL.

This clonotype has only a few counts. The DNA of the CDR3 is TGCAGTGCTTCCCGGGACAGTGGTTCCACAGATACGCAGTATTTT. It specifies CSASRDSGSTDTQYF. This chain connects TRBV20-1 to TRBJ2-3; TRBD1 agrees at 7 bases. The CDR3 length is 15 residues. V dropped 5 bases and J dropped 2; count of bases not matched to a gene: 10. CDR1 and CDR2 from the germline V gene are DFQATT and SNEGSKA (reference sequence).

The V and J genes are TRBV10-3 and TRBJ1-1, with 7 bases lining up with TRBD1. V dropped 4 bases and J dropped 3; count of bases not matched to a gene: 2. The CDR3 has 13 amino acids. From germline, CDR1 is ENHRY and CDR2 SYGVKD. The CDR3, as DNA: TGTGCCATCAGTGCCGACAGGGACACTGAAGCTTTCTTT. Its translation is CAISADRDTEAFF.

The chain recombines TRBV2 with TRBJ1-2; the D is unclear. V shed 4 bases and J shed 4 bases, with 7 bases lying between them. From germline, CDR1 is SNHLY and CDR2 FYNNEI. The CDR3 runs 12 residues. In DNA form, the CDR3 reads TGTGCCAGCAGTGGACGGCTCTATGGCTACACCTTC. Protein: CASSGRLYGYTF.

CDR3 region: CASSLTGVGHEQYF. The CDR3 coding sequence is TGTGCCAGCAGTTTAACAGGGGTGGGCCACGAGCAGTACTTC. V is TRBV12-3 or TRBV12-4 and J is TRBJ2-7, with 7 bases matching TRBD1. V shed 2 bases, J shed 5 bases, and the junction held 6 bases outside the gene matches. The CDR3 sequence is 14 residues long.

The V and J genes are TRBV6-6 and TRBJ1-4, with D uncertain. Trimming shortened V by 0 bases and J by 8 bases, and 10 bases separated the two germline ends. Germline lookup yields CDR1 MNHNY and CDR2 SVGAGI (reference sequence). This CDR3 is 14 amino acids long. Here the CDR3 reads CASSYSILAEKLFF. The CDR3 coding sequence is TGTGCCAGCAGTTACTCGATCCTGGCCGAAAAACTGTTTTTT.

This chain connects TRBV12-3 or TRBV12-4 to TRBJ1-1; D may be TRBD1 (5 bases). This CDR3 comprises 11 residues. Trimming cost V 7 bases and J 11 bases, with 14 bases left between them. The CDR3 is CASMGGSLAFF. The DNA for the CDR3 is TGTGCCAGCATGGGGGGTTCCTTGGCTTTCTTT.

Note on this clonotype: This may stem from a read error, because a much larger clone lies one nucleotide away. This chain joins TRBV6-1 and TRBJ1-1; D remains unclear. The CDR3 length is 12 residues. Germline values: CDR1 MNHNS, CDR2 SASEGT. V shed 7 bases and J shed 1 base, with 7 bases lying between them. The CDR3 sequence is CASTTGNTEAFF. The CDR3 coding sequence is TGTGCCAGCACCACCGGGAACACTGAAGCTTTCTTT.

In its sample, this clonotype was seen a few times. This chain links TRBV12-3 or TRBV12-4 with TRBJ1-4; D uncertain. The CDR3 has 14 residues. Trimming took off 2 bases at V and 8 bases at J, with 12 bases between the two ends. CDR3 sequence (DNA): TGTGCCAGCAGTTTATGGGCCAGAGGGGAAAAACTGTTTTTT. As protein: CASSLWARGEKLFF.

This clonotype was detected a few times. DNA of the CDR3: TGCGCCAGCAGCCAAGGGACAGCGCCCTACTATGGCTACACCTTC. Its protein product is CASSQGTAPYYGYTF. This chain links TRBV4-1 with TRBJ1-2; tentative D call: TRBD1 (6 bases). CDR1 and CDR2 from the germline V gene are MGHRA and YSYEKL. V dropped 1 base and J dropped 3 bases, with 12 bases sitting between them. CDR3 size: 15 residues.

This chain uses TRBV12-3 or TRBV12-4 with TRBJ1-5, with a weak D call TRBD1 (5 bases). Trimming pared 5 bases from V and 1 base from J, leaving 15 bases between. The CDR3 is 16 amino acids. In nucleotides, the CDR3 is TGTGCCAGCAGTCTGGGGCCGGGAGGCAGCAATCAGCCCCAGCATTTT. Its translation is CASSLGPGGSNQPQHF.

CDR3 nucleotide sequence: TGCAGCGTTCAGAGGTGGGGGGGCGACAATGAGCAGTTCTTC. It translates to CSVQRWGGDNEQFF. The gene calls are TRBV29-1 and TRBJ2-1, with D perhaps TRBD2 (7 bases). The V end was cut by 5 bases, the J end by 5 bases, with 16 bases between. This CDR3 contains 14 residues. Per germline, CDR1 SQVTM and CDR2 ANQGSEA.

This clonotype was detected a few times. The rearrangement links TRBV2 to TRBJ2-7; 9 bases align to TRBD1. V shed 5 bases and J 7 bases; nucleotides not matched to a gene: 9. CDR1 SNHLY and CDR2 FYNNEI come from the germline V gene. CDR3 length: 14 residues. CDR3 region: CASSLGQGLTEQYF. As DNA, the CDR3 is TGTGCCAGCAGTCTGGGACAGGGCCTTACGGAGCAGTACTTC.

This sequence joins TRBV27 and TRBJ2-7; TRBD1 aligns across 7 bases. CDR3 length: 12 residues. Looked up from germline, CDR1 is MNHEY and CDR2 is SMNVEV (reference sequence). With 6 bases clipped from V and 5 bases from J, the junction kept 4 bases outside the gene matches. The CDR3 DNA follows: TGTGCCAGCAGCAGACAGGGCCACGAGCAGTACTTC. It is translated as CASSRQGHEQYF.

This clonotype was counted a few times. This chain uses TRBV5-1 with TRBJ1-1; TRBD1 is a possible D gene (5 bases). This CDR3 region has 15 residues. Trimming stripped 6 bases from V and 7 bases from J, with 22 bases between. Germline-derived CDR1 and CDR2 are SGHRS and YFSETQ. The CDR3 sequence: CASKEQETPNGEAFF. The CDR3 bases are TGCGCCAGCAAAGAACAGGAGACCCCGAACGGTGAAGCTTTCTTT.

The V gene is TRBV12-3 or TRBV12-4, the J gene TRBJ2-5, with D perhaps TRBD1 (6 bases). Trimming cost V 3 bases and J 3 bases, with 8 bases left between them. This CDR3 region has 13 residues. In DNA form, the CDR3 reads TGTGCCAGCAGTTTTAACAGGGAAGAGACCCAGTACTTC. Translating gives CASSFNREETQYF.

The chain employs TRBV5-1 and TRBJ1-1; D remains ambiguous. The CDR3 sequence is 16 residues long. Germline-derived CDR1 and CDR2 are SGHRS and YFSETQ. Trimming took off 0 bases at V and 1 base at J, with 13 bases between the two ends. The CDR3 nucleotides are TGCGCCAGCAGCTTGGCCCCTAGACGGCAGAACACTGAAGCTTTCTTT. This translates into CASSLAPRRQNTEAFF. The whole variable domain, remainder taken from reference TRBV5-1 and TRBJ1-1, is KAGVTQTPRYLIKTRGQQVTLSCSPISGHRSVSWYQQTPGQGLQFLFEYFSETQRNKGNFPGRFSGRQFSNSRSEMNVSTLELGDSALYLCASSLAPRRQNTEAFFGQGTRLTVV.